The 27 T cell receptor beta chains presented below share a single source sample, sequenced in a study of T cells in localized non-small cell lung cancer. Generated by immunoSEQ multiplex PCR, the TCRdb table keeps only in-frame clones and is missing some. The repertoire holds fewer than 35,000 clones, with roughly nine tenths as singletons. The sequences come from peripheral blood mononuclear cells, collected before any cancer treatment. These receptors originate from a man between 40 and 70 years old with stage III lung adenocarcinoma.

This clone was observed a single time. The chain links TRBV7-2 to TRBJ2-5; D remains ambiguous. Germline assignment: CDR1 SGHTA and CDR2 FQGNSA. This CDR3 is 13 amino acids long. V was pared by 4 bases and J by 2 bases, with 8 bases between. This CDR3 reads CASSSMGQETQYF. CDR3 DNA sequence: TGTGCCAGCAGCTCCATGGGGCAAGAGACCCAGTACTTC.

The genes are TRBV5-4 and TRBJ2-7, with D perhaps matching TRBD1 (6 bases). Germline V gene data show CDR1 as SGHNT and CDR2 as YYREEE (reference sequence). The CDR3 is made up of 13 amino acids. The V end lost 0 bases, the J end lost 2 bases, and 6 bases lay between the germline ends. CDR3 sequence: CASSLGGPYEQYF. The CDR3 nucleotides are TGTGCCAGCAGCTTGGGGGGGCCCTACGAGCAGTACTTC.

The chain uses TRBV5-1 and TRBJ2-3; D is perhaps TRBD1 (6 bases). V was pared by 4 bases and J by 0 bases, with 12 bases between. The germline V gene encodes CDR1 SGHRS and CDR2 YFSETQ. The CDR3 has 15 amino acids. This CDR3 reads CASSTGTTSTDTQYF. DNA of the CDR3: TGCGCCAGCAGCACCGGGACAACTAGCACAGATACGCAGTATTTT.

This sequence joins TRBV7-6 and TRBJ2-1, with D hard to call. The V end lost 5 bases, the J end lost 7 bases, and 18 bases lay between the germline ends. CDR1 is SGHVS and CDR2 is FNYEAQ in the germline V gene. This CDR3 spans 15 amino acids. The CDR3 DNA reads TGTGCCAGCAGCCCCCAACCCCATAGTTCAAATGAGCAGTTCTTC. Residues: CASSPQPHSSNEQFF.

The chain combines TRBV7-9 with TRBJ2-1, with D tentatively TRBD2 (7 bases). Germline CDR1 SEHNR, CDR2 FQNEAQ (reference sequence). The length of the CDR3 is 15 residues. Trimming cost V 0 bases and J 9 bases, with 15 bases left between them. The CDR3 DNA sequence: TGTGCCAGCAGCTTAGCGGGGGGGCCGTTCACTGAGCAGTTCTTC. Residues: CASSLAGGPFTEQFF.

The chain employs TRBV4-2 and TRBJ2-1, with a possible D match to TRBD2 (5 bases). This CDR3 contains 12 residues. V lost 1 base and J 10 bases, leaving 8 bases between the germline ends. Germline CDR1 is LGHNA and CDR2 is YNFKEQ. The CDR3: CASSQGGSEQFF. DNA for the CDR3: TGTGCCAGCAGCCAAGGAGGGAGCGAGCAGTTCTTC.

V usage is TRBV7-3 and J usage is TRBJ2-1; 7 positions agree with TRBD2. Germline V CDR1 and CDR2: SGHTA, FQGTGA. The CDR3 covers 16 residues. The V gene end was trimmed by 2 bases and the J gene end by 0 bases; junction bases not matched to a gene: 4. The CDR3 sequence is CASSLSGGSSYNEQFF. CDR3 DNA sequence: TGTGCCAGCAGCTTATCCGGCGGGAGCTCCTACAATGAGCAGTTCTTC.

J is TRBJ1-1 and V is TRBV7-3; D remains unclear. The CDR3 covers 14 residues. Looked up from germline, CDR1 is SGHTA and CDR2 is FQGTGA. V was trimmed by 5 bases and J by 0 bases, leaving 10 bases between them. This CDR3 is CASSEELMNTEAFF. CDR3 in DNA: TGTGCCAGCAGCGAAGAATTAATGAACACTGAAGCTTTCTTT.

The gene calls are TRBV5-4 and TRBJ1-2; 9 nucleotides agree with TRBD1. V lost 4 bases, J lost 1 base, and 5 bases stayed unmatched. Germline V gene data show CDR1 as SGHNT and CDR2 as YYREEE (reference sequence). The CDR3 runs to 15 residues. CDR3 in DNA: TGTGCCAGCAGCCAGGGGACAGGGATTAACTATGGCTACACCTTC. It yields the protein CASSQGTGINYGYTF. Combining the CDR3 with reference TRBV5-4 and TRBJ1-2 gives the whole variable domain ETGVTQSPTHLIKTRGQQVTLRCSSQSGHNTVSWYQQALGQGPQFIFQYYREEENGRGNFPPRFSGLQFPNYSSELNVNALELDDSALYLCASSQGTGINYGYTFGSGTRLTVV.

The chain uses TRBV19 and TRBJ1-2; D is unclear. Trimming removed 6 bases at V and 4 bases at J, with 18 bases between. The CDR3 runs to 15 residues. Germline V lookup: CDR1 LNHDA, CDR2 SQIVND (reference sequence). CDR3 loop: CASRPIRDGIYGYTF. In nucleotides, the CDR3 is TGTGCCAGTAGACCCATAAGAGACGGAATCTATGGCTACACCTTC. The complete variable domain, with remaining parts taken from reference TRBV19 and TRBJ1-2, reads DGGITQSPKYLFRKEGQNVTLSCEQNLNHDAMYWYRQDPGQGLRLIYYSQIVNDFQKGDIAEGYSVSREKKESFPLTVTSAQKNPTAFYLCASRPIRDGIYGYTFGSGTRLTVV.

This chain links TRBV9 with TRBJ2-4; 8 nucleotides agree with TRBD2. This CDR3 contains 15 residues. The ends lost 5 bases at V and 3 bases at J; junction bases unmatched: 7. The germline CDR1 and CDR2 sequences are SGDLS and YYNGEE. The CDR3 sequence: CASSGAGGNKNIQYF. The CDR3 coding sequence is TGTGCCAGCAGTGGCGCGGGGGGCAACAAAAACATTCAGTACTTC.

The genes are TRBV7-3 and TRBJ2-5; 10 bases are a match to TRBD1. The CDR3 extends over 13 amino acids. V gave up 5 bases and J gave up 7 bases; unmatched junction bases: 4. Germline CDR1 and CDR2: SGHTA and FQGTGA. CDR3 bases: TGTGCCAGCAGCCCGGGACAGGGGTGGACCCAGTACTTC. This encodes CASSPGQGWTQYF.

The chain recombines TRBV7-6 with TRBJ2-6; 7 nucleotides match TRBD2. This CDR3 has 17 residues. Germline lookup yields CDR1 SGHVS and CDR2 FNYEAQ. Trimming cost V 0 bases and J 2 bases; bases outside gene matches: 4. CDR3 sequence reads: CASSLAVGGTGANVLTF. For the CDR3, the DNA is TGTGCCAGCAGCTTAGCGGTGGGGGGGACTGGGGCCAACGTCCTGACTTTC.

The V call is TRBV11-2, the J call TRBJ2-5; 8 bases line up with TRBD2. CDR3 length: 16 residues. CDR1 is SGHAT and CDR2 is FQNNGV in the germline V gene. Losses at the gene ends were 8 bases for V and 1 base for J; bases not matched to a gene: 12. The CDR3 here is CASAGGASGLQETQYF. DNA for the CDR3: TGTGCCAGCGCCGGGGGGGCTAGCGGGCTCCAAGAGACCCAGTACTTC.

The chain is built from TRBV19 and TRBJ1-2; 8 bases align to TRBD1. With V trimmed by 5 bases and J by 7 bases, 15 bases remained unmatched. This CDR3 is built from 16 residues. From germline, CDR1 is LNHDA and CDR2 SQIVND (reference sequence). The CDR3 is CASSYYTGQGVGGYTF. In DNA form, the CDR3 reads TGTGCCAGTAGTTACTATACTGGACAGGGAGTAGGTGGCTACACCTTC.

This rearrangement joins TRBV19 to TRBJ1-5, with TRBD1 as a possible D gene (6 bases). Germline-derived CDR1 and CDR2 are LNHDA and SQIVND (reference sequence). CDR3 length equals 16 residues. Trimming removed 5 bases at V and 1 base at J, with 15 bases between. This chain's CDR3 is CASSPKTGQSNQPQHF. The CDR3 DNA follows: TGTGCCAGTAGTCCGAAGACCGGACAGAGCAATCAGCCCCAGCATTTT.

The genes are TRBV27 and TRBJ2-7; D is unclear. From germline, CDR1 is MNHEY and CDR2 SMNVEV (reference sequence). V lost 1 base, J lost 0 bases, and 22 bases lay in between. The CDR3 runs to 19 residues. The CDR3 loop reads CASSLLGSTTDPSSYEQYF. Here the CDR3 DNA reads TGTGCCAGCAGTTTATTAGGCAGCACAACGGACCCGAGCTCCTACGAGCAGTACTTC.

V gene TRBV12-5 combines with J gene TRBJ1-1; D remains ambiguous. Germline CDR1 is LGHNT and CDR2 is FRNRAP. CDR3 length: 15 residues. The V end lost 6 bases, the J end lost 1 base, and 15 bases lay between the germline ends. The CDR3 protein is CASGLTKTRNTEAFF. In DNA, the CDR3 is TGTGCTAGTGGCCTCACAAAAACGAGGAACACTGAAGCTTTCTTT.

This sequence joins TRBV12-5 and TRBJ2-7; TRBD1 aligns across 9 bases. The CDR3 spans 15 residues. V shed 6 bases, J shed 1 base, and the junction held 7 bases outside the gene matches. CDR1 and CDR2 (germline): LGHNT, FRNRAP. The CDR3 DNA is TGTGCTAGTGGCCTTTCGGACAGGGGTTCCTACGAGCAGTACTTC. This gives the protein CASGLSDRGSYEQYF.

The chain recombines TRBV6-6 with TRBJ1-1; 10 nucleotides match TRBD1. After removal of 5 bases from V and 4 bases from J, the junction contained 7 bases not matched to a gene. Germline-derived CDR1 and CDR2 are MNHNY and SVGAGI (reference sequence). The CDR3 is 15 residues long. The CDR3 loop reads CASSLTGTGATEAFF. The CDR3 DNA reads TGTGCCAGCAGTCTTACCGGGACAGGGGCCACTGAAGCTTTCTTT.

V is TRBV7-9 and J is TRBJ1-4, with TRBD1 as a possible D gene (6 bases). CDR3 size: 16 residues. V shed 5 bases and J shed 6 bases, with 19 bases lying between them. Germline V lookup: CDR1 SEHNR, CDR2 FQNEAQ (reference sequence). CDR3 sequence: CASSRARGGGDEKLFF. The CDR3 DNA is TGTGCCAGCAGCCGCGCCCGGGGGGGCGGTGATGAAAAACTGTTTTTT.

The V and J genes are TRBV7-6 and TRBJ2-1; 8 bases agree with TRBD2. Per the germline V gene, CDR1 is SGHVS and CDR2 is FNYEAQ. V lost 5 bases, J lost 0 bases, and 9 bases stayed unmatched. The CDR3 has 17 amino acids. The CDR3 loop is CASSPRAGAFSYNEQFF. In nucleotides, the CDR3 is TGTGCCAGCAGCCCGAGAGCGGGAGCATTCTCCTACAATGAGCAGTTCTTC.

This clone has only one observation. This chain connects TRBV28 to TRBJ1-1, with 12 positions matching TRBD1. V was pared by 8 bases and J by 10 bases, with 2 bases of the junction left unmatched. The CDR3 runs 11 residues. CDR1 and CDR2 (germline): MDHEN, SYDVKM. CDR3 sequence (DNA): TGTGCCAGCGGGGGACAGGGGGCAGCTTTCTTT. Translation gives CASGGQGAAFF.

This chain links TRBV5-5 with TRBJ2-5; unclear D gene. The V end was cut by 2 bases, the J end by 5 bases, with 13 bases between. This CDR3 has 14 residues. CDR1 is SGHKS, CDR2 YYEKEE, per germline (reference sequence). CDR3 coding DNA: TGTGCCAGCAGCTTAAGTCGAGGCAGTGAGACCCAGTACTTC. Amino acid sequence: CASSLSRGSETQYF.

The chain links TRBV7-9 to TRBJ2-5; TRBD1 matches 8 bases. CDR3 length equals 16 residues. Germline V gives CDR1 SEHNR, CDR2 FQNEAQ (reference sequence). The trim removed 3 bases at V and 5 bases at J, leaving 11 bases unmatched. This chain's CDR3 is CASSFNPTGARETQYF. CDR3 nucleotides: TGTGCCAGCAGCTTTAACCCGACAGGGGCGAGGGAGACCCAGTACTTC. The full variable domain, in which reference TRBV7-9 and TRBJ2-5 provide the parts outside the CDR3, is DTGVSQNPRHKITKRGQNVTFRCDPISEHNRLYWYRQTLGQGPEFLTYFQNEAQLEKSRLLSDRFSAERPKGSFSTLEIQRTEQGDSAMYLCASSFNPTGARETQYFGPGTRLLVL.

The chain carries TRBV7-9 and TRBJ1-6, with D hard to call. V lost 2 bases, J lost 6 bases, and 2 bases lay in between. From germline, CDR1 is SEHNR and CDR2 FQNEAQ (reference sequence). The CDR3 loop spans 12 amino acids. Here the CDR3 DNA reads TGTGCCAGCAGCTTACCTAATTCACCCCTCCACTTT. Protein: CASSLPNSPLHF.

This clone was counted once. The CDR3 protein is CASSSGRTADEQFF. Written as DNA, the CDR3 is TGTGCCAGCAGCTCCGGACGGACGGCGGATGAGCAGTTCTTC. The chain links TRBV11-3 to TRBJ2-1; D unclear. Germline-derived CDR1 and CDR2 are SGHNT and YENEEA. V shed 4 bases and J shed 8 bases, with 15 bases lying between them. This CDR3 spans 14 amino acids.